This record concerns one TCR beta chain sequence. Its antigen is unidentified. The data derive from a study of shared clonotypes between healthy human individuals. General study points: Only blood was sampled; tissue repertoires likely differ.

Assay: immunoSEQ multiplex PCR; the TCRdb copy retains only in-frame clones and omits some. The sample lists more than 400,000 clones, around 80% seen once, with 12% in the top ten. Trimming removed 3 bases from V and 8 bases from J; junction bases left unmatched: 13. The CDR3 totals 16 residues. Germline assignment: CDR1 SGHTA and CDR2 FQGTGA. The receptor was isolated from a woman aged 40-49 years in good health. Some clones in this sample may be carry-over from other donors' samples. Input material: PBMCs. The chain uses TRBV7-3 and TRBJ2-1; 7 bases line up with TRBD2. In DNA form, the CDR3 reads TGTGCCAGCAGCTTTGCGCCCATTGCGGGAGCGCATGAGCAGTTCTTC. It yields the protein CASSFAPIAGAHEQFF.